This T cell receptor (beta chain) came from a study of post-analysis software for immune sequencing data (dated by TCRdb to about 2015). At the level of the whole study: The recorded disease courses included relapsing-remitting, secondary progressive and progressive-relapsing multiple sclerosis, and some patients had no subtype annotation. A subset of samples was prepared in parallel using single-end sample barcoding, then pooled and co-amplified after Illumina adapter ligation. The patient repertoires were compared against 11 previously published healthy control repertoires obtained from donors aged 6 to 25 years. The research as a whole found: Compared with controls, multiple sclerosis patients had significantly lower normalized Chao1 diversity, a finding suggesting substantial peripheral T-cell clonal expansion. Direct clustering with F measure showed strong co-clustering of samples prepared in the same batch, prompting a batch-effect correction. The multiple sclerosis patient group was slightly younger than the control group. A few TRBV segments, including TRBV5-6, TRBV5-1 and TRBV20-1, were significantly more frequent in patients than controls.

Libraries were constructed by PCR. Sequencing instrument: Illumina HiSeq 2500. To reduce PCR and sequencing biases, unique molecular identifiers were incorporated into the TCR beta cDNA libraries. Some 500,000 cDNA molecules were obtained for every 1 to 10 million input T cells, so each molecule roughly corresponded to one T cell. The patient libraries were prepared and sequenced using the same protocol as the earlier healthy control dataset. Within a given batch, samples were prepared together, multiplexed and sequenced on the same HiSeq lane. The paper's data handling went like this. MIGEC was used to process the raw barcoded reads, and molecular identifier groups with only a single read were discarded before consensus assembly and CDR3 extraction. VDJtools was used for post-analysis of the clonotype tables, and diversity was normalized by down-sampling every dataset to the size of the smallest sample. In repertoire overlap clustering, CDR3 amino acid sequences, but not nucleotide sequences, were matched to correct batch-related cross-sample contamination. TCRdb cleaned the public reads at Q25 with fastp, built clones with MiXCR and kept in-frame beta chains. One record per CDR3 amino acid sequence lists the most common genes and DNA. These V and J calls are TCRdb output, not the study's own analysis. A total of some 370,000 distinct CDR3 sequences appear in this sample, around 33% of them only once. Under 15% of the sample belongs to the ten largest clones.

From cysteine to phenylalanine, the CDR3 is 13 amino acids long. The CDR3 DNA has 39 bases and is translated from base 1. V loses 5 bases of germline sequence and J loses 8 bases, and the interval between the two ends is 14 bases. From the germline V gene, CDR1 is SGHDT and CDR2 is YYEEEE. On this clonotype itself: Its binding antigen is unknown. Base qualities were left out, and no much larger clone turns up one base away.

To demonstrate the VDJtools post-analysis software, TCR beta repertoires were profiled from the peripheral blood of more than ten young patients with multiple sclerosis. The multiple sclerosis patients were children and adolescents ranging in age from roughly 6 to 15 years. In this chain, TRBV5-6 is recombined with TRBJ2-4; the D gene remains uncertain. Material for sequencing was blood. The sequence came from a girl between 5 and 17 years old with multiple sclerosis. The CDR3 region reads CASSSSERDIQYF. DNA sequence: TGTGCCAGCAGTTCTAGTGAGCGCGACATTCAGTACTTC.